A selection of T cell receptor beta chains follows, all from one sample in a study of T cell changes during pregnancy in multiple sclerosis. Generated by immunoSEQ multiplex PCR, the TCRdb table keeps only in-frame clones and is missing some. The sample lists tens of thousands of clones, approximately 90% seen once, with roughly 1.4% in the top ten. Material: peripheral blood, obtained in the second trimester of pregnancy. The source is a female donor with multiple sclerosis, enrolled in a pregnancy study. The conserved cysteine and the conserved F or W are not part of the CDR3 here. Each record gives: CDR3 protein, V gene, CDR3 length.

cdr3_aa: AWSRRLGGTDTQY
v_call: TRBV30
cdr3_length: 13

cdr3_aa: ASSLSPRDRSREQY
v_call: TRBV28
cdr3_length: 14

cdr3_aa: ASSEGWDRGPEAF
v_call: TRBV6-1
cdr3_length: 13

cdr3_aa: ASSTPRQGDYGYT
v_call: TRBV19
cdr3_length: 13

cdr3_aa: ASTPWGEMNTEAF
v_call: TRBV9
cdr3_length: 13

cdr3_aa: AWSLGQTEAF
v_call: TRBV30
cdr3_length: 10

cdr3_aa: ASSFGLSYEQY
v_call: TRBV11-2
cdr3_length: 11

cdr3_aa: ASTRDRGLYEQY
v_call: TRBV6-6
cdr3_length: 12

cdr3_aa: ASSLLGNTIY
v_call: TRBV7-2
cdr3_length: 10

cdr3_aa: ASSFSVFRTGMDGYT
v_call: TRBV27
cdr3_length: 15

cdr3_aa: ASSVVSGNTEAF
v_call: TRBV9
cdr3_length: 12

cdr3_aa: ASSSILNTEAF
v_call: TRBV6-1
cdr3_length: 11

cdr3_aa: ASRTEILSEQY
v_call: TRBV18
cdr3_length: 11

cdr3_aa: ASGVRDYGNEQY
v_call: TRBV19
cdr3_length: 12

cdr3_aa: ASSFDPGGNEQF
v_call: TRBV5-6
cdr3_length: 12

cdr3_aa: ASSLDSENYEQY
v_call: TRBV5-4
cdr3_length: 12

cdr3_aa: ASSLEQRGEKLF
v_call: TRBV5-1
cdr3_length: 12

cdr3_aa: ASSDGHTYEQY
v_call: TRBV5-1
cdr3_length: 11

cdr3_aa: ASSLSRGGADGYT
v_call: TRBV27
cdr3_length: 13

cdr3_aa: ASSQGQGSEKLF
v_call: TRBV11-2
cdr3_length: 12

cdr3_aa: ATQGGGKRGETQY
v_call: TRBV19
cdr3_length: 13

cdr3_aa: ATPQGQGSNTGELF
v_call: TRBV28
cdr3_length: 14

cdr3_aa: ASSFGQGRNTIY
v_call: TRBV5-1
cdr3_length: 12

cdr3_aa: ASSPADTFNYGYT
v_call: TRBV11-2
cdr3_length: 13

cdr3_aa: ASSIRQGGQF
v_call: TRBV6-6
cdr3_length: 10